Below, 25 T cell receptor beta chains from the same sample are listed, as sequenced in a study of blood T cell repertoires in COVID-19. Generated by immunoSEQ multiplex PCR, the TCRdb table keeps only in-frame clones and is missing some. The sample holds around 190,000 clones; about 78% are singletons and the top ten take roughly 7.8%. The sequenced material came from peripheral blood. The receptors originated from a woman between 45 and 60 years old with active or convalescent COVID-19.

This clone was found a few times. The gene calls are TRBV2 and TRBJ1-3, with D uncertain. CDR1 SNHLY and CDR2 FYNNEI come from the germline V gene. The CDR3 sequence is 16 residues long. V was clipped by 6 bases and J by 3 bases, with 18 bases between them. CDR3 DNA: TGTGCCAGCAGCCTGGAATCCCGGGGAGGTGGAAACACCATATATTTT. This codes for CASSLESRGGGNTIYF.

This chain connects TRBV19 to TRBJ2-1; TRBD2 is a possible D gene (6 bases). This CDR3 spans 14 amino acids. V lost 5 bases and J 5 bases, leaving 13 bases between the germline ends. Per germline, CDR1 LNHDA and CDR2 SQIVND (reference sequence). Here the CDR3 DNA reads TGTGCCAGTAGTTCCCGGGAGTTCAACAATGAGCAGTTCTTC. It is translated as CASSSREFNNEQFF.

With respect to this clone: This specimen includes other DNA sequences encoding the same CDR3. The rearrangement uses TRBV7-8 and TRBJ1-1; D remains ambiguous. The germline CDR1 and CDR2 sequences are SGHVS and FQNEAQ. Between the trimmed V and J ends, which lost 1 base and 1 base, there was a span of 7 bases. CDR3 length: 14 residues. As DNA, the CDR3 is TGTGCCAGCAGCTTAGTGGGCAGGAACACTGAAGCTTTCTTT. Protein product: CASSLVGRNTEAFF.

The rearrangement uses TRBV18 and TRBJ2-3, with TRBD2 matching over 9 bases. Per germline, CDR1 KGHSH and CDR2 LQKENI. The CDR3 length is 16 residues. After removal of 6 bases from V and 2 bases from J, the junction contained 9 bases not matched to a gene. CDR3 loop: CASSPLAGGHTDTQYF. As DNA, the CDR3 is TGTGCCAGCTCGCCCTTGGCGGGGGGGCACACAGATACGCAGTATTTT.

V gene TRBV19 combines with J gene TRBJ2-3; possible D gene TRBD2, 7 bases. Germline CDR1 and CDR2: LNHDA and SQIVND (reference sequence). Deletions cut 0 bases from V and 6 bases from J, with 22 bases between. The CDR3 contains 18 residues. CDR3 sequence reads: CASSIEGASAGALDTQYF. In DNA, the CDR3 is TGTGCCAGTAGTATAGAGGGGGCGAGTGCGGGAGCCCTTGATACGCAGTATTTT.

The chain uses TRBV10-1 and TRBJ1-5; 8 bases are a match to TRBD1. Germline CDR1 WNHNN, CDR2 SYGVQD (reference sequence). The CDR3 runs 15 residues. J lost 3 bases, V lost 4 bases, and 5 bases had no gene match. The CDR3 DNA follows: TGCGCCAGCAGTGGGCCGACAGGGGCCAATCAGCCCCAGCATTTT. Translated: CASSGPTGANQPQHF.

The V and J genes are TRBV7-9 and TRBJ2-3, with a possible D match to TRBD2 (5 bases). Germline V gene data show CDR1 as SEHNR and CDR2 as FQNEAQ (reference sequence). Trimming took 5 bases from V and 2 from J, leaving 14 bases between them. The length of the CDR3 is 15 residues. The CDR3 is CASSLGLPYTDTQYF. As DNA, the CDR3 is TGTGCCAGCAGCCTAGGACTGCCTTACACAGATACGCAGTATTTT.

The rearrangement joins TRBV2 to TRBJ2-5, with TRBD2 identical over 14 bases. Looked up from germline, CDR1 is SNHLY and CDR2 is FYNNEI. The CDR3 contains 16 residues. Trimming took 5 bases from V and 4 from J; bases not matched to a gene: 6. This chain's CDR3 is CASSTGLAGGGETQYF. The CDR3 coding sequence is TGTGCCAGCAGTACCGGACTAGCGGGAGGTGGAGAGACCCAGTACTTC.

This clone was observed many times. The chain has TRBV30 and TRBJ2-7, with TRBD1 matching over 8 bases. V was pared by 6 bases and J by 3 bases, with 7 bases of the junction left unmatched. There are 13 residues in the CDR3. CDR1 and CDR2 from the germline V gene are GTSNPN and SVGIG (reference sequence). The CDR3 sequence is CACMTGDDYEQYF. The CDR3 coding sequence is TGTGCCTGTATGACAGGGGACGACTACGAGCAGTACTTC.

The chain employs TRBV6-4 and TRBJ2-2; TRBD1 might be the D (5 bases). Trimming removed 4 bases from V and 4 bases from J, with 7 bases in between. The CDR3 runs to 13 residues. CDR1 and CDR2 from the germline V gene are MRHNA and SNTAGT. CDR3 DNA sequence: TGTGCCAGCAGTGGGACACCCACCGGGGAGCTGTTTTTT. Protein product: CASSGTPTGELFF.

A few counts support this clone. The chain employs TRBV7-2 and TRBJ1-2; the match to TRBD1 covers 9 bases. V lost 5 bases and J lost 8; bases outside the gene matches: 6. The CDR3 extends over 13 amino acids. From germline, CDR1 is SGHTA and CDR2 FQGNSA. The CDR3 nucleotides read TGTGCCAGCAGCAAGGACAGGGGTAGGGGCTACACCTTC. Translation: CASSKDRGRGYTF. The whole variable domain, filled in from reference TRBV7-2 and TRBJ1-2, reads GAGVSQSPSNKVTEKGKDVELRCDPISGHTALYWYRQSLGQGLEFLIYFQGNSAPDKSGLPSDRFSAERTGGSVSTLTIQRTQQEDSAVYLCASSKDRGRGYTFGSGTRLTVV.

This rearrangement joins TRBV27 to TRBJ2-3; 7 positions match TRBD2. V was pared by 5 bases and J by 0 bases, with 8 bases of the junction left unmatched. The CDR3 sequence is 16 residues long. Germline V gives CDR1 MNHEY, CDR2 SMNVEV (reference sequence). The CDR3 here is CASSPDGRLSTDTQYF. The CDR3 DNA is TGTGCCAGCAGTCCGGACGGGAGGCTTAGCACAGATACGCAGTATTTT.

The chain joins TRBV19 to TRBJ1-1; tentative D call: TRBD1 (6 bases). The germline V and J ends were trimmed by 4 bases and 5 bases, with 8 bases remaining between them. There are 12 residues in the CDR3. Germline assignment: CDR1 LNHDA and CDR2 SQIVND (reference sequence). The CDR3 spells CASSKRGTEAFF. CDR3 coding DNA: TGTGCCAGTAGTAAAAGGGGGACTGAAGCTTTCTTT. The full variable domain, its missing parts supplied by reference TRBV19 and TRBJ1-1, is DGGITQSPKYLFRKEGQNVTLSCEQNLNHDAMYWYRQDPGQGLRLIYYSQIVNDFQKGDIAEGYSVSREKKESFPLTVTSAQKNPTAFYLCASSKRGTEAFFGQGTRLTVV.

The rearrangement uses TRBV15 and TRBJ2-1; 13 bases match TRBD2. The J segment lost 4 bases and the V segment lost 7 bases, leaving 4 bases of the junction unmatched. This CDR3 contains 15 residues. Germline V CDR1 and CDR2: LNHNV, YYDKDF (reference sequence). CDR3 sequence: CATTRTSGGYNEQFF. In nucleotides, the CDR3 is TGTGCCACCACCAGGACTAGCGGGGGATACAATGAGCAGTTCTTC.

This chain connects TRBV4-3 to TRBJ1-3; no definite D call. Germline V gene lookup returns CDR1 LGHNA and CDR2 YSLEER. With 1 base removed from V and 0 bases from J, the gap between germline ends came to 10 bases. This CDR3 is built from 16 residues. The CDR3 spells CASSQGGLNSGNTIYF. For the CDR3, the DNA is TGCGCCAGCAGCCAAGGCGGACTGAACTCTGGAAACACCATATATTTT.

The chain links TRBV4-3 to TRBJ1-1; 8 bases align to TRBD1. This CDR3 comprises 18 residues. The germline V gene encodes CDR1 LGHNA and CDR2 YSLEER. J was trimmed by 2 bases and V by 0 bases; bases with no gene match: 11. The CDR3 DNA follows: TGCGCCAGCAGCCAAGATTTTTACCGACAGGGGAAAAACACTGAAGCTTTCTTT. Protein: CASSQDFYRQGKNTEAFF.

J is TRBJ2-2 and V is TRBV18; no definite D call. The CDR3 runs 17 residues. Germline-derived CDR1 and CDR2 are KGHSH and LQKENI. Trimming pared 4 bases from V and 1 base from J, leaving 16 bases between. The CDR3 sequence: CASSLLMGSQNTGELFF. The DNA of the CDR3 is TGTGCCAGCTCACTTCTCATGGGCAGCCAGAACACCGGGGAGCTGTTTTTT.

The chain carries TRBV18 and TRBJ1-3, with a weak D call TRBD1 (6 bases). Per the germline V gene, CDR1 is KGHSH and CDR2 is LQKENI. This CDR3 comprises 16 residues. Trimming removed 3 bases at V and 0 bases at J, with 12 bases between. CDR3 sequence: CASSPGTPSSGNTIYF. In DNA form, the CDR3 reads TGTGCCAGCTCACCTGGGACACCGAGCTCTGGAAACACCATATATTTT.

V and J are TRBV30 and TRBJ1-5, with 7 bases matching TRBD1. The V gene end was trimmed by 0 bases and the J gene end by 5 bases; junction bases not matched to a gene: 4. The CDR3 is 14 amino acids. Germline assignment: CDR1 GTSNPN and CDR2 SVGIG (reference sequence). CDR3 sequence reads: CAWSVNRGDQPQHF. CDR3 in DNA: TGTGCCTGGAGTGTGAACAGGGGCGATCAGCCCCAGCATTTT.

The sample holds one count of this clone. The chain combines TRBV29-1 with TRBJ2-5; TRBD1 matches 8 bases. This CDR3 is 13 amino acids long. Germline values: CDR1 SQVTM, CDR2 ANQGSEA. The junction had 4 bases not matched to a gene; V was cut back by 3 bases and J by 4 bases. The CDR3 region has the DNA TGCAGCGTTGAGAGCAGGGGGCGAGAGACCCAGTACTTC. The encoded protein is CSVESRGRETQYF.

The rearrangement uses TRBV7-9 and TRBJ1-2; D remains unclear. V was clipped by 5 bases and J by 7 bases, with 11 bases between them. CDR1 and CDR2 (germline): SEHNR, FQNEAQ (reference sequence). This CDR3 region has 12 residues. CDR3 in DNA: TGTGCCAGCAGCGCCGAGGGTTTTGGCTACACCTTC. It specifies CASSAEGFGYTF.

J is TRBJ1-1 and V is TRBV21-1; TRBD1 was called by the table and not checked on the DNA. TRBV21-1 is a recognized pseudogene. This CDR3 spans 13 amino acids. CDR3 protein: CASTLTVNTEAFF. The CDR3 nucleotides read TGTGCCAGCACCCTGACAGTGAACACTGAAGCTTTCTTT.

The chain is built from TRBV5-8 and TRBJ2-7, with TRBD1 matching 10 bases. Germline CDR1 is SGHTS and CDR2 is YDEGEE. With 9 bases clipped from V and 4 bases from J, the junction kept 16 bases outside the gene matches. CDR3 length: 16 amino acids. The CDR3 DNA is TGTGCCACCCCAAGGGAACCGGGACAGGGGTGGTACGAGCAGTACTTC. Its protein product is CATPREPGQGWYEQYF.

To note about this clone: Different DNA sequences within this sample yield the same CDR3. This chain connects TRBV18 to TRBJ1-5; 10 bases line up with TRBD1. CDR3 length: 15 amino acids. V lost 3 bases and J lost 4; bases outside the gene matches: 3. Germline CDR1 KGHSH, CDR2 LQKENI. The CDR3 DNA sequence: TGTGCCAGCTCACCCGGGACAGGGGCGAATCAGCCCCAGCATTTT. Amino acids: CASSPGTGANQPQHF.

This clone was seen just once. The V and J genes are TRBV6-2 or TRBV6-3 and TRBJ1-5; 7 nucleotides match TRBD1. In germline, CDR1 is MNHEY, CDR2 SVGEGT. The CDR3 is 15 amino acids. J lost 7 bases, V lost 5 bases, and 11 bases had no gene match. CDR3: CASSITGASGQPQHF. In nucleotides, the CDR3 is TGTGCCAGCAGTATTACAGGGGCGAGCGGGCAGCCCCAGCATTTT.